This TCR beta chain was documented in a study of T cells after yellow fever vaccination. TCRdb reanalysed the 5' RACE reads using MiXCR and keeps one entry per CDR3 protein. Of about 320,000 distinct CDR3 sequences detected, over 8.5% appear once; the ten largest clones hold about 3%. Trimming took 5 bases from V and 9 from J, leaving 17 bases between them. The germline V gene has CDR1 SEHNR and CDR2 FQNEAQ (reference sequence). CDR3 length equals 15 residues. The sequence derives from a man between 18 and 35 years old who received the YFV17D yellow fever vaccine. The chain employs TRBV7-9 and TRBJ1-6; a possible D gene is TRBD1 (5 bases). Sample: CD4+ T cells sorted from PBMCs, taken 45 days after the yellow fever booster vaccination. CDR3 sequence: CASSPGIGEGSPLHF. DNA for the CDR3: TGTGCCAGCAGCCCAGGGATTGGAGAGGGTTCACCCCTCCACTTT.